These 29 T cell receptor beta chains share one sample of origin, sequenced in a study of shared clonotypes between healthy human individuals. The assay was immunoSEQ multiplex PCR, and TCRdb's table has in-frame clones only and misses some. In the table there are roughly 760,000 clones, over 65% of which are singletons. Sequencing used memory CD4+ T cells sorted from blood. Stated subset: CD45RA-negative fraction. These receptor sequences come from a woman in her twenties or thirties in good health.

The chain combines TRBV7-9 with TRBJ1-1; 8 bases fit TRBD1. The CDR3 has 13 residues. With V trimmed by 8 bases and J by 3 bases, 5 bases remained unmatched. The V gene's germline CDR1 is SEHNR and CDR2 FQNEAQ (reference sequence). CDR3 bases: TGTGCCAGCCGCATACAGGGGGACACTGAAGCTTTCTTT. This codes for CASRIQGDTEAFF.

The rearrangement joins TRBV15 to TRBJ1-2, with a weak D call TRBD1 (6 bases). The V end was cut by 0 bases, the J end by 1 base, with 12 bases between. The CDR3 runs to 16 residues. Germline V gene sequence: CDR1 LNHNV, CDR2 YYDKDF (reference sequence). The CDR3 sequence: CATSRDNTGINYGYTF. CDR3 DNA: TGTGCCACCAGCAGAGACAACACAGGGATTAACTATGGCTACACCTTC. The full variable domain, with the rest looked up from reference TRBV15 and TRBJ1-2, is DAMVIQNPRYQVTQFGKPVTLSCSQTLNHNVMYWYQQKSSQAPKLLFHYYDKDFNNEADTPDNFQSRRPNTSFCFLDIRSPGLGDTAMYLCATSRDNTGINYGYTFGSGTRLTVV.

The genes are TRBV25-1 and TRBJ2-1; 9 positions match TRBD2. The V gene's germline CDR1 is MGHDK and CDR2 SYGVNS. Trimming at V came to 10 bases and at J to 8 bases, leaving 15 bases not matched to a gene. The CDR3 consists of 15 residues. CDR3 amino acids: CATHRAGGPVDEQFF. DNA of the CDR3: TGTGCCACCCACAGGGCGGGAGGGCCGGTCGATGAGCAGTTCTTC.

The CDR3 DNA follows: TGCGCCAGCAGCCAAGAGGGCGAGCAGTACTTC. Protein: CASSQEGEQYF. This chain joins TRBV4-1 and TRBJ2-5; D not resolved. TRBJ2-7 explains the end of the DNA better; the J call may be wrong. Germline loops: CDR1 MGHRA, CDR2 YSYEKL. This CDR3 is built from 11 residues.

The chain carries TRBV7-2 and TRBJ2-7; 7 nucleotides align to TRBD1. With 7 bases clipped from V and 2 bases from J, the junction kept 5 bases outside the gene matches. This CDR3 has 13 amino acids. In germline, CDR1 is SGHTA, CDR2 FQGNSA. The CDR3 DNA is TGTGCCAGCACCCTTACAGGGGCCTACGAGCAGTACTTC. Translation: CASTLTGAYEQYF.

This sequence joins TRBV2 and TRBJ2-3; 7 bases agree with TRBD2. The germline CDR1 and CDR2 sequences are SNHLY and FYNNEI. The CDR3 is made up of 14 amino acids. Unmatched junction bases numbered 4, after V lost 7 bases and J lost 0 bases. The CDR3 sequence is CASNIAGSTDTQYF. CDR3 sequence (DNA): TGTGCCAGCAATATAGCGGGTAGCACAGATACGCAGTATTTT.

V is TRBV27 and J is TRBJ1-1; TRBD1 is a possible D gene (5 bases). Germline V gives CDR1 MNHEY, CDR2 SMNVEV (reference sequence). Trimming took off 7 bases at V and 3 bases at J, with 12 bases between the two ends. The CDR3 consists of 13 residues. The CDR3 here is CASKRDGYTEAFF. The CDR3 DNA reads as TGTGCCAGCAAACGGGACGGCTACACTGAAGCTTTCTTT.

The V call is TRBV6-4, the J call TRBJ1-3; the D is unclear. V dropped 10 bases and J dropped 2 bases, with 6 bases sitting between them. The CDR3 runs to 11 residues. From germline, CDR1 is MRHNA and CDR2 SNTAGT. The CDR3 here is CATRAGNTIYF. Here the CDR3 DNA reads TGTGCCACCAGAGCTGGAAACACCATATATTTT.

The chain is built from TRBV7-7 and TRBJ2-1; a weak D match, TRBD1 (6 bases). This CDR3 region has 15 residues. Trimming shortened V by 1 base and J by 7 bases, and 14 bases separated the two germline ends. Germline CDR1 and CDR2: SSHAT and FNYEAQ (reference sequence). CDR3 in amino acids: CASSLGAGVLNEQFF. In DNA form, the CDR3 reads TGTGCCAGCAGCTTAGGGGCAGGGGTTCTGAATGAGCAGTTCTTC.

J is TRBJ2-5 and V is TRBV5-4, with D tentatively TRBD1 (6 bases). This CDR3 is built from 17 residues. Germline V gives CDR1 SGHNT, CDR2 YYREEE (reference sequence). V lost 0 bases and J 5 bases, leaving 20 bases between the germline ends. The CDR3, as DNA: TGTGCCAGCAGCTTGGTAGGCCAGGGGAGTTTGTGGGAGACCCAGTACTTC. This codes for CASSLVGQGSLWETQYF.

The gene calls are TRBV21-1 and TRBJ2-7. TRBV21-1 is given as a pseudogene. There are 16 residues in the CDR3. The CDR3 loop is CASSNISGPKIHEQYF. CDR3 coding DNA: TGTGCCAGCAGCAATATATCGGGACCTAAAATCCACGAGCAGTACTTC.

The chain joins TRBV7-8 to TRBJ2-7; D might be TRBD2 (5 bases). V lost 6 bases, J lost 4 bases, and 13 bases lay in between. The CDR3 spans 13 residues. CDR1 and CDR2 from the germline V gene are SGHVS and FQNEAQ. Here the CDR3 reads CASSKNGDYEQYF. The CDR3 nucleotides read TGTGCCAGCAGTAAAAACGGGGATTACGAGCAGTACTTC.

The chain uses TRBV5-1 and TRBJ1-1; D not certain. The V end was cut by 0 bases, the J end by 5 bases, with 8 bases between. The CDR3 has 13 residues. Germline lookup yields CDR1 SGHRS and CDR2 YFSETQ. CDR3 nucleotide sequence: TGCGCCAGCAGCTTGGCTGAGGGTACTGAAGCTTTCTTT. It is translated as CASSLAEGTEAFF.

This clone was found once. J is TRBJ2-1 and V is TRBV9, with 8 bases identical to TRBD2. Trimming took 0 bases from V and 9 from J; bases not matched to a gene: 11. Germline assignment: CDR1 SGDLS and CDR2 YYNGEE. This CDR3 has 16 amino acids. The CDR3 here is CASSVGPAGEQGEQFF. CDR3 coding DNA: TGTGCCAGCAGCGTAGGTCCAGCGGGAGAGCAAGGTGAGCAGTTCTTC.

This rearrangement joins TRBV4-1 to TRBJ2-2; 9 nucleotides align to TRBD2. Germline assignment: CDR1 MGHRA and CDR2 YSYEKL. The CDR3 length is 16 residues. Trimming at V came to 6 bases and at J to 5 bases, leaving 10 bases not matched to a gene. CDR3 residues: CASRGGRASGTGELFF. CDR3 nucleotide sequence: TGCGCCAGCAGGGGCGGGAGGGCCTCGGGAACCGGGGAGCTGTTTTTT.

The chain joins TRBV7-9 to TRBJ2-2; D not resolved. The CDR3 has 15 residues. V was shortened by 5 bases and J by 7 bases, with 17 bases between the two germline ends. CDR1 is SEHNR, CDR2 FQNEAQ, per germline (reference sequence). The DNA of the CDR3 is TGTGCCAGCAGCCCAAATCGGGCCCTTGGCGGGGAGCTGTTTTTT. Protein product: CASSPNRALGGELFF.

CDR3 protein: CASSSDQGPDTQYF. The CDR3 nucleotides read TGTGCCAGCAGCTCCGATCAGGGACCAGATACGCAGTATTTT. The V gene is TRBV11-2, the J gene TRBJ2-3; TRBD1 or TRBD2 may be the D gene (5 bases each). Trimming took off 4 bases at V and 4 bases at J, with 12 bases between the two ends. The germline CDR1 and CDR2 sequences are SGHAT and FQNNGV. The CDR3 is 14 residues long.

The chain employs TRBV9 and TRBJ2-3; D is unresolved. Trimming pared 2 bases from V and 3 bases from J, leaving 7 bases between. CDR1 is SGDLS and CDR2 is YYNGEE in the germline V gene. The CDR3 has 13 amino acids. CDR3 amino acids: CASSVSLTDTQYF. The CDR3 DNA sequence: TGTGCCAGCAGCGTGTCACTAACAGATACGCAGTATTTT. Variable domain in full (rest from reference TRBV9 and TRBJ2-3): DSGVTQTPKHLITATGQRVTLRCSPRSGDLSVYWYQQSLDQGLQFLIQYYNGEERAKGNILERFSAQQFPDLHSELNLSSLELGDSALYFCASSVSLTDTQYFGPGTRLTVL.

The gene calls are TRBV6-1 and TRBJ1-5; D unclear. This CDR3 spans 13 amino acids. Trimming removed 5 bases at V and 3 bases at J, with 8 bases between. CDR1 MNHNS and CDR2 SASEGT come from the germline V gene. The CDR3 loop reads CASSPRPNQPQHF. CDR3 DNA: TGTGCCAGCAGTCCCCGACCCAATCAGCCCCAGCATTTT.

This chain connects TRBV6-6 to TRBJ2-3; D perhaps matches TRBD2 (5 bases). Germline V gene lookup returns CDR1 MNHNY and CDR2 SVGAGI (reference sequence). The CDR3 runs 12 residues. Trimming pared 4 bases from V and 5 bases from J, leaving 7 bases between. CDR3 DNA: TGTGCCAGCAGTTCTCGGGGAGATACGCAGTATTTT. This gives the protein CASSSRGDTQYF.

Points on this clone: This sequence may be a read error, since a much larger clone differs from it by one base. Other DNA sequences in the same sample also yield this CDR3. J is TRBJ1-5 and V is TRBV7-3; D uncertain. V was cut by 2 bases and J by 7 bases, with 6 bases left in between. The germline gives CDR1 SGHTA, CDR2 FQGTGA. The CDR3 runs to 12 residues. CDR3 residues: CASSLEGQPQHF. The CDR3 bases are TGTGCCAGCAGCTTAGAAGGCCAGCCCCAGCATTTT.

V gene TRBV19 combines with J gene TRBJ2-2; D unclear. The CDR3 is 14 amino acids. V was pared by 5 bases and J by 2 bases, with 9 bases between. Germline V CDR1 and CDR2: LNHDA, SQIVND (reference sequence). The CDR3 loop reads CASSLARNTGELFF. The CDR3 nucleotides read TGTGCCAGTAGTCTGGCTAGAAACACCGGGGAGCTGTTTTTT.

The CDR3 DNA sequence: TGTGCCAGCAGGAGCGGGACTAGCGGAGACATACGTGAGCAGTTCTTC. Translating gives CASRSGTSGDIREQFF. This sequence joins TRBV7-8 and TRBJ2-1; 11 bases are shared with TRBD2. Unmatched junction bases numbered 13, after V lost 6 bases and J lost 9 bases. This CDR3 comprises 16 residues. Per germline, CDR1 SGHVS and CDR2 FQNEAQ.

The chain carries TRBV19 and TRBJ1-1; 11 bases line up with TRBD1. CDR1 and CDR2 from the germline V gene are LNHDA and SQIVND (reference sequence). V gave up 6 bases and J gave up 6 bases; unmatched junction bases: 12. The CDR3 spans 16 residues. The CDR3 DNA sequence: TGTGCCAGTAGCAGGACGGACAGGGGGCGCGGAGCTGAAGCTTTCTTT. This sequence encodes CASSRTDRGRGAEAFF.

V gene TRBV19 combines with J gene TRBJ1-5; TRBD1 agrees at 8 bases. The CDR3 runs 14 residues. CDR1 and CDR2 (germline): LNHDA, SQIVND (reference sequence). With 8 bases clipped from V and 0 bases from J, the junction kept 3 bases outside the gene matches. For the CDR3, the DNA is TGTGCCAGTGGACAGGGTTATAGCAATCAGCCCCAGCATTTT. It codes for CASGQGYSNQPQHF.

This sequence joins TRBV5-4 and TRBJ2-3, with no clear D. The ends were cut back, 4 bases at V and 1 base at J, with 22 bases in the middle. CDR3 length: 18 amino acids. The germline gives CDR1 SGHNT, CDR2 YYREEE (reference sequence). CDR3 sequence (DNA): TGTGCCAGCAGCCGCGACACGGCTCGCTTACGGGGCACAGATACGCAGTATTTT. Translated, it gives CASSRDTARLRGTDTQYF.

CDR3 sequence (DNA): TGTGCCTGGAGTGTAGCTTATACTAATGAAAAACTGTTTTTT. Encoded protein: CAWSVAYTNEKLFF. The chain links TRBV30 to TRBJ1-4, with D unresolved. The germline V gene encodes CDR1 GTSNPN and CDR2 SVGIG (reference sequence). The length of the CDR3 is 14 residues. Trimming took 0 bases from V and 2 from J, leaving 7 bases between them. The whole variable domain, remainder taken from reference TRBV30 and TRBJ1-4, is SQTIHQWPATLVQPVGSPLSLECTVEGTSNPNLYWYRQAAGRGLQLLFYSVGIGQISSEVPQNLSASRPQDRQFILSSKKLLLSDSGFYLCAWSVAYTNEKLFFGSGTQLSVL.

This clone was observed a handful of times. The chain uses TRBV19 and TRBJ2-1, with TRBD2 matching over 11 bases. The germline CDR1 and CDR2 sequences are LNHDA and SQIVND (reference sequence). The CDR3 is 18 residues long. V lost 4 bases, J lost 8 bases, and 16 bases stayed unmatched. The CDR3 protein is CASSKTESGTSGFHEQFF. The CDR3 DNA reads as TGTGCCAGTAGTAAGACCGAATCCGGGACTAGCGGTTTCCATGAGCAGTTCTTC.

For this clone: The junction departs from the called germline gene at one end, perhaps through a read error. The V call is TRBV4-1, the J call TRBJ1-2, with a tentative D call TRBD1 (5 bases). CDR1 is MGHRA, CDR2 YSYEKL, per germline. The CDR3 sequence is 14 residues long. In DNA, the CDR3 is TGCGCCAGCAGCCAAGGACAGAACGCCTATAGCTACACCTTC. Translation: CASSQGQNAYSYTF.